The 9 T cell receptor beta chains given below trace back to one sample, sequenced in a study of blood T cell repertoires in COVID-19. Data came from immunoSEQ multiplex PCR; TCRdb stores just in-frame clones and leaves some out. Of some 110,000 clones in the sample, 90% to 95% were seen once. Sequencing was carried out using peripheral blood. These receptors were taken from a man in his fifties with COVID-19, enrolled during active disease.

This clone appeared a single time. The chain links TRBV15 to TRBJ2-7; possible D gene TRBD1, 7 bases. The germline gives CDR1 LNHNV, CDR2 YYDKDF (reference sequence). V was cut by 0 bases and J by 2 bases, with 20 bases left in between. CDR3 size: 18 residues. CDR3 sequence: CATSRDLEGGQWAYEQYF. The CDR3 DNA is TGTGCCACCAGCAGAGATCTGGAGGGGGGACAGTGGGCCTACGAGCAGTACTTC.

This chain connects TRBV21-1 to TRBJ2-3; no check of the table's D call, TRBD2, against the DNA was made. TRBV21-1 is a pseudogene. The CDR3 contains 14 residues. The CDR3 reads CASSKLAWTDTQYF. The CDR3 DNA reads as TGTGCCAGCAGCAAATTAGCGTGGACAGATACGCAGTATTTT.

The sample holds one count of this clone. The CDR3 nucleotides read TGTGCCTCGCAGGAGGAAGCGGGGGCCTACAATGAGCAGTTCTTC. This encodes CASQEEAGAYNEQFF. This sequence joins TRBV2 and TRBJ2-1, with 8 bases lining up with TRBD2. CDR1 is SNHLY, CDR2 FYNNEI, per germline. With 11 bases clipped from V and 2 bases from J, the junction kept 11 bases outside the gene matches. The CDR3 loop spans 15 amino acids.

The chain couples TRBV5-1 to TRBJ1-5; D call uncertain. This CDR3 region has 15 residues. Trimming pared 0 bases from V and 1 base from J, leaving 8 bases between. Germline-derived CDR1 and CDR2 are SGHRS and YFSETQ. CDR3: CASSLGPASNQPQHF. Written as DNA, the CDR3 is TGCGCCAGCAGCTTGGGACCAGCGAGCAATCAGCCCCAGCATTTT.

V is TRBV15 and J is TRBJ2-1, with D possibly matching TRBD2 (7 bases). This CDR3 comprises 17 residues. Per the germline V gene, CDR1 is LNHNV and CDR2 is YYDKDF (reference sequence). V lost 0 bases to trimming and J lost 7 bases, with 19 bases between them. Here the CDR3 DNA reads TGTGCCACCAGCAGAGATCGGGGGGCAGGGGCAAGGAATGAGCAGTTCTTC. It yields the protein CATSRDRGAGARNEQFF. The entire variable domain, with the rest obtained from reference TRBV15 and TRBJ2-1, is as follows: DAMVIQNPRYQVTQFGKPVTLSCSQTLNHNVMYWYQQKSSQAPKLLFHYYDKDFNNEADTPDNFQSRRPNTSFCFLDIRSPGLGDTAMYLCATSRDRGAGARNEQFFGPGTRLTVL.

The J gene is TRBJ2-1, the V gene TRBV5-4; D uncertain. V lost 0 bases to trimming and J lost 5 bases, with 6 bases between them. The length of the CDR3 is 13 residues. Germline CDR1 reads SGHNT; CDR2 reads YYREEE (reference sequence). CDR3 in DNA: TGTGCCAGCAGCTTGGTCACAGACAATGAGCAGTTCTTC. Translated, it gives CASSLVTDNEQFF.

The chain is built from TRBV11-2 and TRBJ2-3, with D unresolved. The ends were cut back, 6 bases at V and 0 bases at J, with 13 bases in the middle. Per germline, CDR1 SGHAT and CDR2 FQNNGV. The CDR3 has 15 residues. The CDR3 region has the DNA TGTGCCAGCAGACTTGGCGGAACTAGCACAGATACGCAGTATTTT. This sequence encodes CASRLGGTSTDTQYF.

This chain connects TRBV6-2 or TRBV6-3 to TRBJ2-2; D is undetermined. Germline loops: CDR1 MNHEY, CDR2 SVGEGT. V was clipped by 6 bases and J by 13 bases, with 15 bases between them. The CDR3 covers 12 residues. CDR3 DNA: TGTGCCAGCAGCCCCGTGGTAGCCTCGCTGTTTTTT. As protein: CASSPVVASLFF.

The chain links TRBV29-1 to TRBJ2-2, with D maybe TRBD1 (5 bases). The CDR3 is made up of 14 amino acids. Germline CDR1 is SQVTM and CDR2 is ANQGSEA. V lost 3 bases and J lost 4, with 12 bases in between. CDR3 protein: CSVEHQGGTGELFF. CDR3 coding DNA: TGCAGCGTTGAGCACCAGGGTGGCACCGGGGAGCTGTTTTTT.